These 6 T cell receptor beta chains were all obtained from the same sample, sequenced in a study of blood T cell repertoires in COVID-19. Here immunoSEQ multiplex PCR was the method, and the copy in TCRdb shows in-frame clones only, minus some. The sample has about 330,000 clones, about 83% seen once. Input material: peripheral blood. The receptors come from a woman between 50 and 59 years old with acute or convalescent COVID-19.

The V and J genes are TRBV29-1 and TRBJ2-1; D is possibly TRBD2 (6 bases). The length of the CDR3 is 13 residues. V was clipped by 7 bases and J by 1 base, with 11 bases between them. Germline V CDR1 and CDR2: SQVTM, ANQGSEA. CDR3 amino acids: CSAPGVSYNEQFF. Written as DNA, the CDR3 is TGCAGCGCCCCGGGGGTGTCCTACAATGAGCAGTTCTTC.

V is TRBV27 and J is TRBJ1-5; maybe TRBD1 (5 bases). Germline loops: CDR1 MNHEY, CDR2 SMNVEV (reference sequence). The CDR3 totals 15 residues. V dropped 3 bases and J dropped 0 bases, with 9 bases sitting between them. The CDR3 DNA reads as TGTGCCAGCAGTTTGGGGGGGTCTAGCAATCAGCCCCAGCATTTT. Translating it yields CASSLGGSSNQPQHF.

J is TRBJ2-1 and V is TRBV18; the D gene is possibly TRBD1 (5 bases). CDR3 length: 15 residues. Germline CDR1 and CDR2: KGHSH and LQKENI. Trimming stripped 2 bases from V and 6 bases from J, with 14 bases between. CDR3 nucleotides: TGTGCCAGCTCACCAGGGGCAGGATCCCCCAATGAGCAGTTCTTC. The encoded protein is CASSPGAGSPNEQFF. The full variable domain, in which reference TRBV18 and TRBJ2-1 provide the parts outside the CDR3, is NAGVMQNPRHLVRRRGQEARLRCSPMKGHSHVYWYRQLPEEGLKFMVYLQKENIIDESGMPKERFSAEFPKEGPSILRIQQVVRGDSAAYFCASSPGAGSPNEQFFGPGTRLTVL.

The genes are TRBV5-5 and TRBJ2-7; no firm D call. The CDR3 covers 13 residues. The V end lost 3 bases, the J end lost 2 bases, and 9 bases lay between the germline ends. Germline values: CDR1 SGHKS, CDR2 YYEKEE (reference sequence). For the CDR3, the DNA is TGTGCCAGCAGCTCAAACCGGGCCTACGAGCAGTACTTC. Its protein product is CASSSNRAYEQYF.

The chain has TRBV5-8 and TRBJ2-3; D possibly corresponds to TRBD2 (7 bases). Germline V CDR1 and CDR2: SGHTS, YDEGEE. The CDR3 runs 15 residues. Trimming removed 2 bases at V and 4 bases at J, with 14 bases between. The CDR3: CASSLRGRDPDTQYF. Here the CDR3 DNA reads TGTGCCAGCAGCTTAAGGGGGAGGGATCCAGATACGCAGTATTTT.

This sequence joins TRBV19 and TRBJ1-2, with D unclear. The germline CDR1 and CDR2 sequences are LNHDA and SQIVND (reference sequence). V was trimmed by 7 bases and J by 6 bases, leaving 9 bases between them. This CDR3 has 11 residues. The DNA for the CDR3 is TGTGCCAGTACTGGGCCAGATGGCTACACCTTC. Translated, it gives CASTGPDGYTF.